One and the same sample provided the 27 T cell receptor beta chains below, sequenced in a study of cytomegalovirus exposure and HLA in healthy donors. Amplification used 60 Vbeta primers and 13 Jbeta primers. Libraries were prepared by immunoSEQ multiplex PCR; TCRdb keeps only in-frame clonotypes and omits some of them. The sample contains some 180,000 clones, about an eighth of which appear only once. Sequenced sample: PBMCs. The receptors shown here come from a man aged 45-65 years in good health and CMV-seropositive.

The chain uses TRBV6-4 and TRBJ1-5; the D gene is possibly TRBD1 (6 bases). Germline V gene lookup returns CDR1 MRHNA and CDR2 SNTAGT. CDR3 length equals 18 residues. The ends were cut back, 0 bases at V and 4 bases at J, with 19 bases in the middle. This CDR3 reads CASSDSTEDRLLNQPQHF. Here the CDR3 DNA reads TGTGCCAGCAGTGACTCGACTGAGGACAGACTTCTTAATCAGCCCCAGCATTTT.

The CDR3 sequence is CASSLGPTGGNYGYTF. CDR3 in DNA: TGTGCCAGCAGCTTAGGTCCGACAGGGGGGAACTATGGCTACACCTTC. V gene TRBV7-9 combines with J gene TRBJ1-2; 9 bases are a match to TRBD1. After removal of 1 base from V and 2 bases from J, the junction contained 5 bases not matched to a gene. Germline values: CDR1 SEHNR, CDR2 FQNEAQ (reference sequence). The CDR3 has 16 residues.

This clone was counted at least ten times. The CDR3: CASSYSPSGGAKTQYF. CDR3 nucleotides: TGTGCCAGCAGTTACTCGCCTAGCGGGGGGGCGAAGACCCAGTACTTC. The chain has TRBV6-5 and TRBJ2-5; TRBD2 agrees at 12 bases. V shed 0 bases, J shed 6 bases, and the junction held 5 bases outside the gene matches. Germline values: CDR1 MNHEY, CDR2 SVGAGI. The CDR3 totals 16 residues.

This clone was observed a handful of times. The chain combines TRBV7-2 with TRBJ1-1, with 9 bases aligning to TRBD1. J lost 5 bases, V lost 5 bases, and 6 bases had no gene match. The CDR3 sequence is 14 residues long. CDR1 SGHTA and CDR2 FQGNSA come from the germline V gene. The CDR3 coding sequence is TGTGCCAGCAGCGTACAGGGGGCACGGACTGAAGCTTTCTTT. As protein: CASSVQGARTEAFF.

The genes are TRBV6-6 and TRBJ2-3; possible D gene TRBD1, 5 bases. The CDR3 totals 15 residues. Trimming shortened V by 7 bases and J by 3 bases, and 17 bases separated the two germline ends. The germline CDR1 and CDR2 sequences are MNHNY and SVGAGI (reference sequence). DNA for the CDR3: TGTGCCAGCACCTCAGTTGGCAGGGTGACAGATACGCAGTATTTT. Amino acids: CASTSVGRVTDTQYF.

This clone was seen a few times. This sequence joins TRBV9 and TRBJ2-4; 7 nucleotides line up with TRBD2. The CDR3 loop spans 14 amino acids. Germline CDR1 and CDR2: SGDLS and YYNGEE. Germline trimming cut 9 bases from V and 1 base from J; bases unmatched to any gene: 7. The CDR3 loop is CATLGGVAKNIQYF. The CDR3 nucleotides are TGTGCCACCTTGGGGGGGGTGGCCAAAAACATTCAGTACTTC.

This clone was detected only a few times. The chain employs TRBV14 and TRBJ2-3, with 11 bases fitting TRBD2. The junction had 2 bases not matched to a gene; V was cut back by 4 bases and J by 2 bases. The CDR3 spans 15 residues. Germline V gene lookup returns CDR1 SGHDN and CDR2 FVKESK. The CDR3 region is CASSLTSGNTDTQYF. For the CDR3, the DNA is TGTGCCAGCAGCCTGACTAGCGGGAACACAGATACGCAGTATTTT.

The rearrangement joins TRBV5-4 to TRBJ1-2, with D maybe TRBD1 (5 bases). Germline-derived CDR1 and CDR2 are SGHNT and YYREEE (reference sequence). V lost 0 bases to trimming and J lost 8 bases, with 14 bases between them. The CDR3 runs to 14 residues. The CDR3 loop is CASSLVGPGEGYTF. In nucleotides, the CDR3 is TGTGCCAGCAGCTTGGTAGGCCCGGGGGAGGGCTACACCTTC. The full variable domain, with the rest looked up from reference TRBV5-4 and TRBJ1-2, is ETGVTQSPTHLIKTRGQQVTLRCSSQSGHNTVSWYQQALGQGPQFIFQYYREEENGRGNFPPRFSGLQFPNYSSELNVNALELDDSALYLCASSLVGPGEGYTFGSGTRLTVV.

This clone was recorded a few times. This sequence joins TRBV9 and TRBJ2-5; 8 positions agree with TRBD2. The CDR3 totals 16 residues. J was trimmed by 0 bases and V by 4 bases; bases with no gene match: 8. The germline CDR1 and CDR2 sequences are SGDLS and YYNGEE. The CDR3 is CASSPLGGGHQETQYF. The DNA for the CDR3 is TGTGCCAGCAGCCCCCTCGGGGGGGGGCACCAAGAGACCCAGTACTTC. Drawing the rest from reference TRBV9 and TRBJ2-5, the complete variable domain is DSGVTQTPKHLITATGQRVTLRCSPRSGDLSVYWYQQSLDQGLQFLIQYYNGEERAKGNILERFSAQQFPDLHSELNLSSLELGDSALYFCASSPLGGGHQETQYFGPGTRLLVL.

V is TRBV2 and J is TRBJ1-5; D is possibly TRBD1 (5 bases). CDR3 length: 14 residues. The germline V gene encodes CDR1 SNHLY and CDR2 FYNNEI. The V end was cut by 6 bases, the J end by 1 base, with 10 bases between. In nucleotides, the CDR3 is TGTGCCAGCAGGCAGGGTGGAAGCAATCAGCCCCAGCATTTT. Translated, it gives CASRQGGSNQPQHF.

The sample holds a few counts of this clone. The J gene is TRBJ1-2, the V gene TRBV6-5, with D possibly matching TRBD1 (5 bases). The germline gives CDR1 MNHEY, CDR2 SVGAGI. Trimming removed 8 bases from V and 4 bases from J, with 17 bases in between. The CDR3 is 14 residues long. The chain's CDR3 is CASAPRGDGYGYTF. DNA of the CDR3: TGTGCCAGCGCTCCACGGGGGGACGGCTATGGCTACACCTTC.

There are a few counts of this clone. The rearrangement uses TRBV6-1 and TRBJ1-6, with a possible D match to TRBD1 (6 bases). The CDR3 spans 14 residues. V was cut by 6 bases and J by 6 bases, with 12 bases left in between. Per the germline V gene, CDR1 is MNHNS and CDR2 is SASEGT. In nucleotides, the CDR3 is TGTGCCAGCAGGCAAACAGGGCCTAATTCACCCCTCCACTTT. Translated, it gives CASRQTGPNSPLHF.

This sequence joins TRBV10-1 and TRBJ2-2; tentatively, D is TRBD2 (6 bases). Trimming cost V 0 bases and J 0 bases, with 8 bases left between them. The CDR3 sequence is 16 residues long. The germline gives CDR1 WNHNN, CDR2 SYGVQD (reference sequence). The CDR3 DNA is TGCGCCAGCAGTGAGTCGACGGGGGCGAACACCGGGGAGCTGTTTTTT. This codes for CASSESTGANTGELFF.

This clone came up a few times. The V call is TRBV4-1, the J call TRBJ2-7; 8 bases agree with TRBD1. Per the germline V gene, CDR1 is MGHRA and CDR2 is YSYEKL. This CDR3 comprises 14 residues. Unmatched junction bases numbered 6, after V lost 1 base and J lost 7 bases. Here the CDR3 reads CASSQVQGAIEQYF. In nucleotides, the CDR3 is TGCGCCAGCAGCCAAGTCCAGGGGGCTATTGAGCAGTACTTC.

In its sample, this clone was seen many times. The chain employs TRBV12-5 and TRBJ1-1; D call uncertain. Germline V gives CDR1 LGHNT, CDR2 FRNRAP. This CDR3 region has 15 residues. V dropped 2 bases and J dropped 4 bases, with 14 bases sitting between them. The DNA of the CDR3 is TGTGCTAGTGGTTTGCCAACCTCTGGGAGCACTGAAGCTTTCTTT. Its protein is CASGLPTSGSTEAFF. The variable domain in full, completed from reference TRBV12-5 and TRBJ1-1, reads DARVTQTPRHKVTEMGQEVTMRCQPILGHNTVFWYRQTMMQGLELLAYFRNRAPLDDSGMPKDRFSAEMPDATLATLKIQPSEPRDSAVYFCASGLPTSGSTEAFFGQGTRLTVV.

This clone has a handful of counts. V and J are TRBV7-6 and TRBJ1-5, with 11 bases lining up with TRBD1. Germline V CDR1 and CDR2: SGHVS, FNYEAQ. This CDR3 spans 17 amino acids. Unmatched junction bases numbered 11, after V lost 5 bases and J lost 5 bases. The CDR3 sequence is CASSPRWGTGGDQPQHF. CDR3 nucleotides: TGTGCCAGCAGCCCCAGGTGGGGGACAGGGGGGGATCAGCCCCAGCATTTT.

CDR3 sequence: CASSQDPRRNTGELFF. In DNA form, the CDR3 reads TGTGCCAGCAGCCAAGATCCACGGAGAAACACCGGGGAGCTGTTTTTT. The chain has TRBV14 and TRBJ2-2, with D unresolved. This CDR3 is 16 amino acids long. Germline V CDR1 and CDR2: SGHDN, FVKESK. The V gene lost 0 bases and the J gene lost 2 bases, with 10 bases spanning the gap. The complete variable domain, with remaining parts taken from reference TRBV14 and TRBJ2-2, reads EAGVTQFPSHSVIEKGQTVTLRCDPISGHDNLYWYRRVMGKEIKFLLHFVKESKQDESGMPNNRFLAERTGGTYSTLKVQPAELEDSGVYFCASSQDPRRNTGELFFGEGSRLTVL.

This rearrangement joins TRBV5-1 to TRBJ1-2; D gene ambiguous. The ends were cut back, 4 bases at V and 6 bases at J, with 10 bases in the middle. The CDR3 loop spans 12 amino acids. The germline V gene encodes CDR1 SGHRS and CDR2 YFSETQ. CDR3 region: CASSKDGDGYTF. In nucleotides, the CDR3 is TGCGCCAGCAGCAAGGACGGGGATGGCTACACCTTC.

This clone was seen more than once but under ten times. The rearrangement links TRBV7-2 to TRBJ2-7, with 8 bases aligning to TRBD2. CDR1 and CDR2 from the germline V gene are SGHTA and FQGNSA. V shed 5 bases and J 2 bases; nucleotides not matched to a gene: 11. The CDR3 has 16 residues. In nucleotides, the CDR3 is TGTGCCAGCAGCCCCGCCCACGGGGGGGCCACCTACGAGCAGTACTTC. Residues: CASSPAHGGATYEQYF.

This clone was seen a few times. This rearrangement joins TRBV6-1 to TRBJ1-2, with TRBD1 identical over 8 bases. CDR3 length: 15 amino acids. The V gene's germline CDR1 is MNHNS and CDR2 SASEGT. V shed 4 bases and J 8 bases; nucleotides not matched to a gene: 12. CDR3 amino acids: CASSGRTGHRSGYTF. CDR3 in DNA: TGTGCCAGCAGTGGGCGGACAGGGCACAGAAGCGGCTACACCTTC.

The chain couples TRBV5-6 to TRBJ1-1; TRBD1 matches 8 bases. V dropped 6 bases and J dropped 5; count of bases not matched to a gene: 6. CDR1 SGHDT and CDR2 YYEEEE come from the germline V gene. This CDR3 is built from 13 residues. In DNA, the CDR3 is TGTGCCAGCACACGACAGGGGAGGACTGAAGCTTTCTTT. Protein product: CASTRQGRTEAFF.

This clone was found a few times. The chain employs TRBV6-5 and TRBJ1-3; D gene uncertain. CDR1 is MNHEY, CDR2 SVGAGI, per germline. The CDR3 covers 15 residues. V was cut by 2 bases and J by 2 bases, with 10 bases left in between. This CDR3 is CASSYNGQAGNTIYF. CDR3 DNA: TGTGCCAGCAGTTACAATGGGCAGGCTGGAAACACCATATATTTT.

This clone was seen a handful of times. CDR3 DNA sequence: TGTGCCAGCAGCTTGCACACTGGAAACACCATATATTTT. Protein: CASSLHTGNTIYF. The V gene is TRBV5-4, the J gene TRBJ1-3; D remains unclear. The V and J ends lost 1 base and 2 bases respectively, with 4 bases between them. The CDR3 is made up of 13 amino acids. Germline lookup yields CDR1 SGHNT and CDR2 YYREEE (reference sequence).

This clone was seen a few times. The rearrangement links TRBV13 to TRBJ1-6; D may be TRBD1 (5 bases). The CDR3 consists of 13 residues. Trimming left V 2 bases short and J 10 bases short, with 9 bases between. CDR1 and CDR2 from the germline V gene are PRHDT and FYEKMQ (reference sequence). The CDR3 region is CASSLQGNSPLHF. CDR3 sequence (DNA): TGTGCCAGCAGCTTACAGGGAAACTCACCCCTCCACTTT.

This chain connects TRBV7-6 to TRBJ2-5; TRBD2 aligns across 7 bases. Trimming removed 3 bases from V and 6 bases from J; junction bases left unmatched: 7. This CDR3 has 14 residues. Germline V lookup: CDR1 SGHVS, CDR2 FNYEAQ. CDR3 in amino acids: CASSFGTTVQTQYF. In DNA form, the CDR3 reads TGTGCCAGCAGCTTCGGGACTACCGTTCAGACCCAGTACTTC.

The chain has TRBV30 and TRBJ2-3; 9 bases line up with TRBD2. V lost 5 bases and J lost 2; bases outside the gene matches: 5. Germline CDR1 GTSNPN, CDR2 SVGIG (reference sequence). There are 14 residues in the CDR3. CDR3 coding DNA: TGTGCCTGGGAAGCGGGGGGTCCCACAGATACGCAGTATTTT. It codes for CAWEAGGPTDTQYF.

CDR3 sequence: CSVDEGADTQYF. The CDR3, as DNA: TGCAGCGTTGATGAAGGGGCGGATACGCAGTATTTT. The V call is TRBV29-1, the J call TRBJ2-3; D perhaps matches TRBD1 (5 bases). Deletions cut 3 bases from V and 6 bases from J, with 10 bases between. Germline V gives CDR1 SQVTM, CDR2 ANQGSEA. CDR3 size: 12 residues.